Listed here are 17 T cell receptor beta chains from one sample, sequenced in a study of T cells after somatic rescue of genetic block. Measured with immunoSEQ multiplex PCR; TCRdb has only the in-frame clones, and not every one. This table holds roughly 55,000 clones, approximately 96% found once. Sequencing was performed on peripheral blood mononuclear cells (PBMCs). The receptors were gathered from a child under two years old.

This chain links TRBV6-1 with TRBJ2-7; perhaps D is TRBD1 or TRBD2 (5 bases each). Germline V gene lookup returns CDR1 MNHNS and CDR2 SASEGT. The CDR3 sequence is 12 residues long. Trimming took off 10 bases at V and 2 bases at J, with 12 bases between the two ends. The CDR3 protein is CATRDGPYEQYF. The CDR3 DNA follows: TGTGCCACCCGGGACGGCCCCTACGAGCAGTACTTC.

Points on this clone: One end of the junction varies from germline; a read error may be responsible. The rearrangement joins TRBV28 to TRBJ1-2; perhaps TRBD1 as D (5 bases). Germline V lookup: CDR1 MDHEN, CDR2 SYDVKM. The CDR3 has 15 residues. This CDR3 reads CASSQVVKGNSGYTF. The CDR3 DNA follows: TGTGCCAGCAGCCAGGTGGTGAAGGGGAACTCTGGCTACACCTTC.

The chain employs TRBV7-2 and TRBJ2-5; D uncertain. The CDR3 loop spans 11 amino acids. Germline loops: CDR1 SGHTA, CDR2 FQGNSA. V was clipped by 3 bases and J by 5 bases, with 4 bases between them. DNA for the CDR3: TGTGCCAGCAGCTTCAAGGAGACCCAGTACTTC. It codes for CASSFKETQYF.

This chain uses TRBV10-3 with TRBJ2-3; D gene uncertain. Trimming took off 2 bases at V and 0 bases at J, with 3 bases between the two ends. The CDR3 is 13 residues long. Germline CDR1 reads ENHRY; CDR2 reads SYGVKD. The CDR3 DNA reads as TGTGCCATCAGTGAGGACAGCACAGATACGCAGTATTTT. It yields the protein CAISEDSTDTQYF.

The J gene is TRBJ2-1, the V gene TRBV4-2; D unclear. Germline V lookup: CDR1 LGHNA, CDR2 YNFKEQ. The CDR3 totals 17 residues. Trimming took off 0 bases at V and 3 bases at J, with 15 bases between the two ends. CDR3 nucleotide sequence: TGTGCCAGCAGCCAAGATAAGGGTATTAGTCTCTACAATGAGCAGTTCTTC. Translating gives CASSQDKGISLYNEQFF.

This CDR3 is CASSIAGRNQETQYF. In DNA, the CDR3 is TGTGCCAGTAGTATAGCGGGAAGGAATCAAGAGACCCAGTACTTC. The J gene is TRBJ2-5, the V gene TRBV19, with a possible D match to TRBD2 (5 bases). Germline CDR1 and CDR2: LNHDA and SQIVND (reference sequence). Between the trimmed V and J ends, which lost 1 base and 2 bases, there was a span of 11 bases. The CDR3 covers 15 residues.

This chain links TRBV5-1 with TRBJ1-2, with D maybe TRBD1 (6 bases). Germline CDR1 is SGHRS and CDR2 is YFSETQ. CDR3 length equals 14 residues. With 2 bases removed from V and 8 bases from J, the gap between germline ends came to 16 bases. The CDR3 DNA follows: TGCGCCAGCAGCTTCATGGTTGAGGGGGAAGGCTACACCTTC. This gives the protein CASSFMVEGEGYTF.

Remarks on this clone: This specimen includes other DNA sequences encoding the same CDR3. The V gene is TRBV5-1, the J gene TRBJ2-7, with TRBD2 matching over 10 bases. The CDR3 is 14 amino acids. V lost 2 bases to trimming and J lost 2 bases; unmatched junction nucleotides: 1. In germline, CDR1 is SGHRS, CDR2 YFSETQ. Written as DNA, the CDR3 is TGCGCCAGCAGCTTAGCGGGAGGGCCCTACGAGCAGTACTTC. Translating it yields CASSLAGGPYEQYF. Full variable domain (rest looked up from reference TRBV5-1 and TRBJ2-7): KAGVTQTPRYLIKTRGQQVTLSCSPISGHRSVSWYQQTPGQGLQFLFEYFSETQRNKGNFPGRFSGRQFSNSRSEMNVSTLELGDSALYLCASSLAGGPYEQYFGPGTRLTVT.

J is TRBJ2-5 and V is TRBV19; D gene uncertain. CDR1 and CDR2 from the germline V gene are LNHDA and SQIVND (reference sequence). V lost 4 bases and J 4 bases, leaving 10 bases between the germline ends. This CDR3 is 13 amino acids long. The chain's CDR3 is CASSKTDAETQYF. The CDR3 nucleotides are TGTGCCAGTAGTAAGACGGATGCAGAGACCCAGTACTTC.

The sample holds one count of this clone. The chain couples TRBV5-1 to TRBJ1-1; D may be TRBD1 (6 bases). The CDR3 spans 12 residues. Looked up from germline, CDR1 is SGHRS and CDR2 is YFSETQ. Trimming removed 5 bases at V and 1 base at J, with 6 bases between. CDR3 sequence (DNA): TGCGCCAGCAGGGACAGGAACACTGAAGCTTTCTTT. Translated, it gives CASRDRNTEAFF.

CDR3: CASSESGRAYEQYF. The CDR3 DNA reads TGTGCCAGCAGCGAAAGCGGGAGGGCCTACGAGCAGTACTTC. V and J are TRBV7-2 and TRBJ2-7; 10 positions agree with TRBD2. CDR3 size: 14 residues. Germline CDR1 reads SGHTA; CDR2 reads FQGNSA. The V segment lost 5 bases and the J segment 2 bases; nucleotides outside the gene matches: 3. Full variable domain (rest looked up from reference TRBV7-2 and TRBJ2-7): GAGVSQSPSNKVTEKGKDVELRCDPISGHTALYWYRQSLGQGLEFLIYFQGNSAPDKSGLPSDRFSAERTGGSVSTLTIQRTQQEDSAVYLCASSESGRAYEQYFGPGTRLTVT.

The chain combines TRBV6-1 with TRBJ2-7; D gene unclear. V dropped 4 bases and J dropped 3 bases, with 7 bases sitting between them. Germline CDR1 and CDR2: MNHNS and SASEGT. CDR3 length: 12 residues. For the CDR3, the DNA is TGTGCCAGCAGTGGGCCTAGCTACGAGCAGTACTTC. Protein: CASSGPSYEQYF.

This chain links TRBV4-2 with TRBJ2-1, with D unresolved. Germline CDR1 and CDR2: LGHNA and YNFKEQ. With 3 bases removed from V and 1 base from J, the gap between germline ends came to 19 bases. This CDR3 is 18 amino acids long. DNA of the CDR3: TGTGCCAGCAGCCATCAGGCCGGCGGACCCGCTTCCTACAATGAGCAGTTCTTC. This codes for CASSHQAGGPASYNEQFF.

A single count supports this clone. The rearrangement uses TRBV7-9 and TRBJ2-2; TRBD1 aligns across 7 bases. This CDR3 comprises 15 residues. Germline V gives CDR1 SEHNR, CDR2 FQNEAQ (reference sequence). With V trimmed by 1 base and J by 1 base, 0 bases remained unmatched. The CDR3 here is CASSLGTGNTGELFF. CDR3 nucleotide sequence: TGTGCCAGCAGCTTAGGGACAGGGAACACCGGGGAGCTGTTTTTT.

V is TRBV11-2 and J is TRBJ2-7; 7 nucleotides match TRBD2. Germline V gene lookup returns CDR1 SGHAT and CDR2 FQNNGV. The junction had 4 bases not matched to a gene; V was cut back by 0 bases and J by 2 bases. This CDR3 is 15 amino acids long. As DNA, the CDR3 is TGTGCCAGCAGCTTAGATCTCGGACTAGCCTACGAGCAGTACTTC. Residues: CASSLDLGLAYEQYF. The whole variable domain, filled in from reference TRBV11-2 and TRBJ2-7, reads EAGVAQSPRYKIIEKRQSVAFWCNPISGHATLYWYQQILGQGPKLLIQFQNNGVVDDSQLPKDRFSAERLKGVDSTLKIQPAKLEDSAVYLCASSLDLGLAYEQYFGPGTRLTVT.

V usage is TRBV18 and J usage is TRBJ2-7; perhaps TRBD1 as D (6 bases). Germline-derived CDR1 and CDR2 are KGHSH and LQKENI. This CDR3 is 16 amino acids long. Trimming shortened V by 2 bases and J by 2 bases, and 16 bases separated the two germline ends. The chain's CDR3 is CASSPREPGHPYEQYF. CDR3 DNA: TGTGCCAGCTCACCAAGGGAACCGGGACACCCCTACGAGCAGTACTTC.

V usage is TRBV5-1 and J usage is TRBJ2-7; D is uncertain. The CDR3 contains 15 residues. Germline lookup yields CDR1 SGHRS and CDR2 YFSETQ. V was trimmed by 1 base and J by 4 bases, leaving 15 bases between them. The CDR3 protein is CASSLSPALGYEQYF. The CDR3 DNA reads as TGCGCCAGCAGCTTGTCCCCGGCTCTAGGGTACGAGCAGTACTTC.